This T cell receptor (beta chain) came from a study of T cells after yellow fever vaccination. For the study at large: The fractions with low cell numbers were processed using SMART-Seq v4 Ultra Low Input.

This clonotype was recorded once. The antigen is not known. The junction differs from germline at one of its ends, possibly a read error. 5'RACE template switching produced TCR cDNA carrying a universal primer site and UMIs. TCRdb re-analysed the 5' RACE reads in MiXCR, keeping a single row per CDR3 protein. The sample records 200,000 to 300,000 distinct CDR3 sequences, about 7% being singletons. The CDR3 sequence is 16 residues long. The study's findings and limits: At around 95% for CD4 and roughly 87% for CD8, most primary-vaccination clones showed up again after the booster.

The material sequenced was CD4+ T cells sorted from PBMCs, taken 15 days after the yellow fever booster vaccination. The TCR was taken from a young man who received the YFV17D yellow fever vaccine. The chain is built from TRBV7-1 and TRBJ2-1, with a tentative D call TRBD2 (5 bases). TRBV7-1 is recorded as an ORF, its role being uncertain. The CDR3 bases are TGTGCCAGCAGGTCAGTCCTCAGCACGGGGTTCAATGAGCAGTTCTTC. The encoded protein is CASRSVLSTGFNEQFF.